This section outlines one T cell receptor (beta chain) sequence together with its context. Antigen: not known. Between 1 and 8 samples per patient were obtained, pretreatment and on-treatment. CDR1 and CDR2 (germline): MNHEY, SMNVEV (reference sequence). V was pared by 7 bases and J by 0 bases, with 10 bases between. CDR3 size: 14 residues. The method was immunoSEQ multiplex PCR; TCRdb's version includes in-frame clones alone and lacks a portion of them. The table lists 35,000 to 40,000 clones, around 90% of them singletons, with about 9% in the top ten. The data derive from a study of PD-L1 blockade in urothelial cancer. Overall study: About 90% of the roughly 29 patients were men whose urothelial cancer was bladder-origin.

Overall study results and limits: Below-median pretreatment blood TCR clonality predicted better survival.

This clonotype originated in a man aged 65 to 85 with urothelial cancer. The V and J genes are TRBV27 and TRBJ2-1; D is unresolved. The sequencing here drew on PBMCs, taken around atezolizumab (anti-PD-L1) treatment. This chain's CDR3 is CASTRLSSYNEQFF. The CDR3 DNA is TGTGCCAGCACCCGACTGAGCTCCTACAATGAGCAGTTCTTC.